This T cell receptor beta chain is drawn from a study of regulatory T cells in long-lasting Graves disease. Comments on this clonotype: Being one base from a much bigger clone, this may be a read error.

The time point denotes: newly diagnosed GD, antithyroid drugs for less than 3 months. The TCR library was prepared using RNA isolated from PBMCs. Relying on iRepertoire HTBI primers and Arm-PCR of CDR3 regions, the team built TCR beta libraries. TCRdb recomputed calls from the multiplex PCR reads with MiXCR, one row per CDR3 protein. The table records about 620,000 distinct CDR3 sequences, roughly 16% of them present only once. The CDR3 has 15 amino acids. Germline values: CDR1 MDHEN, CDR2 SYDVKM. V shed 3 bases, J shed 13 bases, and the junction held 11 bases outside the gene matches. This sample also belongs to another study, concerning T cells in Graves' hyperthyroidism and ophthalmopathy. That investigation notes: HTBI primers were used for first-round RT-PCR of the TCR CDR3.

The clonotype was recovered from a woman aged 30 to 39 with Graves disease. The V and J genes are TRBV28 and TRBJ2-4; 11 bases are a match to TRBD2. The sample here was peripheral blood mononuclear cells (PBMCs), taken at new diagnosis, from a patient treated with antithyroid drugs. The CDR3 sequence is CASSLTGLAVLGQYF. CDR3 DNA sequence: TGTGCCAGCAGTTTGACGGGACTAGCGGTATTGGGGCAGTACTTC.